This T cell receptor (beta chain) was documented in a study of PD-L1 blockade in urothelial cancer. In the study overall: Prior chemotherapy ranged from 0 to 3 regimens per patient. The authors examined blood 3 weeks (second dose) and 6 weeks after treatment start.

The CDR3 has 16 amino acids. Between the trimmed V and J ends, which lost 4 bases and 3 bases, there was a span of 19 bases. Germline V lookup: CDR1 LNHDA, CDR2 SQIVND (reference sequence). Clones were read by immunoSEQ multiplex PCR, and TCRdb kept only the in-frame ones, dropping some. The data show around 100,000 clones, 85% to 95% seen once. Stated time point: peripheral blood 6 weeks after treatment start. Individual patients had between 1 and 8 samples, taken pretreatment and on-treatment. This TCR derives from a man in his 60s with urothelial cancer. V gene TRBV19 combines with J gene TRBJ2-7, with D possibly TRBD2 on 5 matching bases. This specimen consisted of PBMCs, obtained around atezolizumab (anti-PD-L1) treatment. This chain's CDR3 is CASSTRRSGMNYEQYF. Here the CDR3 DNA reads TGTGCCAGTAGTACCCGGCGTTCGGGGATGAACTACGAGCAGTACTTC.